This TCR beta chain is drawn from a study of cytomegalovirus exposure and HLA in healthy donors. Across the study: As an earlier analysis found, about 179 million T cells yielded around 110 million unique TCR beta sequences.

As concerns this clone: The antigen is unknown.

PCR used 60 Vbeta primers and 13 Jbeta primers. Libraries were prepared by immunoSEQ multiplex PCR; TCRdb keeps only in-frame clonotypes and omits some of them. The profile shows under 200,000 clones, around 86% of them singletons. Germline CDR1 is MNHEY and CDR2 is SMNVEV (reference sequence). Trimming shortened V by 4 bases and J by 2 bases, and 24 bases separated the two germline ends. The CDR3 covers 18 residues. Study-wide results and caveats: Roughly even sequencing depth across donors was the assumption behind the presence/absence analyses. Listed as cytomegalovirus-associated were approximately 160 TCR beta chains. An analysis done earlier found most TCR beta V segments productive about 87% or about 30% of the time.

Sequencing was carried out using PBMCs. This chain joins TRBV27 and TRBJ2-7, with D tentatively TRBD2 (6 bases). The sequence was obtained from a male donor in good health and CMV-seronegative. This CDR3 reads CASSSQLSQGLRTYEQYF. DNA for the CDR3: TGTGCCAGCAGTTCCCAACTCTCCCAGGGACTTAGAACCTACGAGCAGTACTTC.